Included here is one TCR beta chain sequence, with context. The antigen is undetermined. These data come from a study of tumor-infiltrating lymphocytes in primary liver carcinoma. The wider study: Each of the growths was stage T1-T3 N0M0, extending about 4.2 to 10 cm across. Productive TCRbeta reads per sample were roughly 3.5 to 7.13 million, not differing by tissue.

In addition to blood RNA drawn from unsorted whole blood, germline DNA was extracted. The CDR3 has 15 amino acids. With V trimmed by 3 bases and J by 7 bases, 6 bases remained unmatched. Total RNA (around 500 ng) served as template for TCR beta cDNA synthesis primed by a constant-region primer. TCR beta libraries came from three nested multiplex PCR rounds using slightly modified ARM-PCR. Running 10 cycles apiece, the first two PCR rounds relied on TRBV1-TRBV30 forward primers together with a C-beta reverse primer. TCRdb called the multiplex PCR reads again in MiXCR, with one record for every CDR3 protein. This sample carries 250,000 to 350,000 distinct CDR3 sequences, 50% to 60% of them seen once, and the ten largest clones take 15% to 20%. Overall study findings and caveats: Samples were bulk unsorted, so CD4+ and CD8+ repertoires were not compared.

The rearrangement links TRBV12-3 or TRBV12-4 to TRBJ2-1, with 10 bases fitting TRBD2. The specimen was peripheral blood. This sequence was found in a woman aged 25 to 39 with primary liver carcinoma and hepatitis B virus infection. The CDR3 loop reads CASSFASGSWNEQFF. For the CDR3, the DNA is TGTGCCAGCAGTTTCGCTAGCGGGAGTTGGAATGAGCAGTTCTTC.